Listed here are 8 T cell receptor beta chains from one sample, sequenced in a study of T-cell memory formation after mild COVID-19. MiXCR, run by TCRdb on the 5' RACE reads, gives a single entry per CDR3 protein. In the table there are 110,000 to 150,000 distinct CDR3 sequences, 20% to 25% of which are singletons. Sequencing was carried out using PBMCs or a T cell subset sorted from them (not recorded which). The receptors stem from an adult woman who had mild COVID-19 (a few samples of this study predate the infection). Cell type and time point are not known.

The J gene is TRBJ2-7, the V gene TRBV20-1; 12 bases fit TRBD2. Per the germline V gene, CDR1 is DFQATT and CDR2 is SNEGSKA (reference sequence). The CDR3 covers 20 residues. Trimming at V came to 0 bases and at J to 4 bases, leaving 19 bases not matched to a gene. CDR3: CSARDQVLAGGPSEVYEQYF. The CDR3 DNA reads as TGCAGTGCTAGAGATCAGGTGCTAGCGGGAGGGCCTTCAGAGGTATACGAGCAGTACTTC.

The rearrangement links TRBV6-5 to TRBJ1-2, with a weak D call TRBD1 (5 bases). The germline V gene has CDR1 MNHEY and CDR2 SVGAGI. With 2 bases removed from V and 3 bases from J, the gap between germline ends came to 16 bases. This CDR3 spans 16 amino acids. The CDR3: CASSYTLGGGDYGYTF. The CDR3 DNA reads TGTGCCAGCAGTTACACCCTCGGGGGGGGGGACTATGGCTACACCTTC.

This chain joins TRBV5-6 and TRBJ2-2, with D perhaps matching TRBD1 (6 bases). The V end lost 4 bases, the J end lost 4 bases, and 14 bases lay between the germline ends. The CDR3 contains 15 residues. The germline gives CDR1 SGHDT, CDR2 YYEEEE. CDR3 residues: CASSPLTGPTGELFF. Here the CDR3 DNA reads TGTGCCAGCAGCCCACTGACAGGACCCACCGGGGAGCTGTTTTTT.

This clonotype was seen only a few times. V and J are TRBV7-9 and TRBJ2-5; D call uncertain. Germline V gene data show CDR1 as SEHNR and CDR2 as FQNEAQ (reference sequence). The CDR3 is 13 amino acids. Between the trimmed V and J ends, which lost 3 bases and 5 bases, there was a span of 10 bases. The CDR3 DNA is TGTGCCAGCAGCTTCCGCCTAGGGGAGACCCAGTACTTC. Translation: CASSFRLGETQYF.

There are a few counts of this clonotype. The J gene is TRBJ2-7, the V gene TRBV7-2; no reliable D call. V lost 2 bases and J lost 5, with 7 bases in between. The CDR3 sequence is 12 residues long. The germline gives CDR1 SGHTA, CDR2 FQGNSA. The CDR3: CASSLIGDEQYF. The CDR3 nucleotides read TGTGCCAGCAGCTTAATTGGCGACGAGCAGTACTTC.

The V gene is TRBV10-3, the J gene TRBJ2-3; D tentatively reads TRBD1 or TRBD2 (7 bases each). There are 15 residues in the CDR3. The V end was cut by 3 bases, the J end by 6 bases, with 16 bases between. Germline CDR1 is ENHRY and CDR2 is SYGVKD. The CDR3 sequence: CAISEPGLQGDTQYF. The DNA for the CDR3 is TGTGCCATCAGTGAACCGGGACTACAGGGGGATACGCAGTATTTT.

At least ten counts were recorded for this clonotype. CDR3 amino acids: CASSKKGTGGNYGYTF. Written as DNA, the CDR3 is TGTGCCAGCAGCAAAAAAGGGACAGGGGGGAACTATGGCTACACCTTC. The rearrangement uses TRBV7-9 and TRBJ1-2; TRBD1 matches 11 bases. This CDR3 contains 16 residues. Germline V gives CDR1 SEHNR, CDR2 FQNEAQ (reference sequence). Unmatched junction bases numbered 7, after V lost 5 bases and J lost 2 bases.

V and J are TRBV10-3 and TRBJ1-2; maybe TRBD1 (6 bases). Deletions cut 0 bases from V and 6 bases from J, with 17 bases between. The CDR3 contains 16 residues. Per the germline V gene, CDR1 is ENHRY and CDR2 is SYGVKD. The CDR3 loop is CAISESTLGASDGYTF. The CDR3 region has the DNA TGTGCCATCAGTGAGTCGACTCTGGGGGCTTCCGATGGCTACACCTTC.